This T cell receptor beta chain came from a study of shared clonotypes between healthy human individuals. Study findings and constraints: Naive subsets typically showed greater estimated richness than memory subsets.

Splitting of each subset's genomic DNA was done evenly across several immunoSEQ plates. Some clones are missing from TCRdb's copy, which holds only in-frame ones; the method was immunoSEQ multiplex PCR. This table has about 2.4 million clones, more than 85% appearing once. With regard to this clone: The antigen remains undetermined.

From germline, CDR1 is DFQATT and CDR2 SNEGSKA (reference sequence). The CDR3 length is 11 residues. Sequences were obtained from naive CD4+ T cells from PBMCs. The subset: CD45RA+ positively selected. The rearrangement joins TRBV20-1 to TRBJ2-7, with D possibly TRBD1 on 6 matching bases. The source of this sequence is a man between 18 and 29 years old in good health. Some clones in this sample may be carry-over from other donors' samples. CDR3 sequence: CSGRQDYEQYF. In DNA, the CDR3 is TGCAGCGGTAGACAGGACTACGAGCAGTACTTC.